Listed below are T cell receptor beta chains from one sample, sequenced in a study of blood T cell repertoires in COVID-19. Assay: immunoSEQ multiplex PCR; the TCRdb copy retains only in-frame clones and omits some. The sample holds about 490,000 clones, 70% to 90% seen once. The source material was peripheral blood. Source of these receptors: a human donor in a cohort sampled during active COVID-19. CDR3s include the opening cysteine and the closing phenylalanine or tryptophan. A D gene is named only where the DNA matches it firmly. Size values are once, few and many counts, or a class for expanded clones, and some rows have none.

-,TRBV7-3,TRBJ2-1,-,CASSLTGPNNEQFF,TGTGCCAGCAGCTTGACTGGCCCTAACAATGAGCAGTTCTTC
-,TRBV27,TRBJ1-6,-,CASSFDGGSPLHF,TGTGCCAGCAGTTTCGACGGCGGTTCACCCCTCCACTTT
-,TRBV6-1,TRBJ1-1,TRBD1,CASSEPGQGNTEAFF,TGTGCCAGCAGTGAACCGGGACAGGGGAACACTGAAGCTTTCTTT
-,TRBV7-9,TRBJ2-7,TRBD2,CASSFGLAGGYEQYF,TGTGCCAGCAGCTTCGGACTAGCGGGGGGCTACGAGCAGTACTTC
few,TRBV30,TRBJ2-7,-,CAWSLDPGNYEQYF,TGTGCCTGGAGTCTCGACCCGGGAAACTACGAGCAGTACTTC
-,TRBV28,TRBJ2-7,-,CASLRGSYEQYF,TGTGCCAGCCTTCGGGGCTCCTACGAGCAGTACTTC
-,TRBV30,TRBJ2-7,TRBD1,CAWTPDRTYEQYF,TGTGCCTGGACGCCGGACAGGACCTACGAGCAGTACTTC
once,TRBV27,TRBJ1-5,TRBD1,CASSLRGTGHQPQHF,TGTGCCAGCAGTTTAAGGGGGACAGGACATCAGCCCCAGCATTTT
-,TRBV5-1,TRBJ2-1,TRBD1,CASSPDRANEQFF,TGCGCCAGCAGCCCGGACAGGGCCAATGAGCAGTTCTTC
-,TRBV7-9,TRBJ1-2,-,CASSSTRNHYGYTF,TGTGCCAGCAGCTCGACACGAAATCACTATGGCTACACCTTC
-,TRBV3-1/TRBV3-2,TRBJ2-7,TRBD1,CASSQDLGQGLSYEQYF,TGTGCCAGCAGCCAAGACTTGGGACAGGGGCTCTCCTACGAGCAGTACTTC
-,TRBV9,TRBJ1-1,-,CASSALRNTEAFF,TGTGCCAGCAGCGCTCTACGGAACACTGAAGCTTTCTTT
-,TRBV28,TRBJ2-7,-,CASSPLRVEQYF,TGTGCCAGCAGTCCCCTGAGGGTCGAGCAGTACTTC
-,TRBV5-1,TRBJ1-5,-,CASSPDSPNQPQHF,TGCGCCAGCAGCCCGGACAGCCCCAATCAGCCCCAGCATTTT
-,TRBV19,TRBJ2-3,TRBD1,CASSITGATDTQYF,TGTGCCAGTAGTATTACAGGGGCAACAGATACGCAGTATTTT
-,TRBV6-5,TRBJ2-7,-,CASSPRQGGEQYF,TGTGCCAGCAGTCCTAGACAGGGAGGCGAGCAGTACTTC
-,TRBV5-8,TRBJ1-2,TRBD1,CASSPRGQVGYTF,TGTGCCAGCAGCCCGAGGGGGCAGGTTGGCTACACCTTC
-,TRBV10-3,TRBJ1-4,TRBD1,CAISGETGWGEKLFF,TGTGCCATCAGCGGTGAGACAGGGTGGGGTGAAAAACTGTTTTTT
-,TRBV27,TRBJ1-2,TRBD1,CASSLRLDRGRLYGYTF,TGTGCCAGCAGTTTGAGACTGGACAGGGGGCGTCTCTATGGCTACACCTTC
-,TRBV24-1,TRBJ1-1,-,CATRKTGLNTEAFF,TGTGCCACCAGAAAGACAGGATTGAACACTGAAGCTTTCTTT
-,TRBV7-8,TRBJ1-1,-,CASSLGQPNTEAFF,TGTGCCAGCAGCTTAGGACAGCCCAACACTGAAGCTTTCTTT
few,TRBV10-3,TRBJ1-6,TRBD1,CAIGQGNSPLHF,TGTGCCATTGGACAGGGAAATTCACCCCTCCACTTT
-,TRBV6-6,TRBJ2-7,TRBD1,CASSYSGQPYEEQYF,TGTGCCAGCAGTTACTCGGGACAGCCCTACGAGGAGCAGTACTTC
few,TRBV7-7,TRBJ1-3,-,CASSPARGSGNTIYF,TGTGCTAGCAGTCCAGCCCGGGGCTCTGGAAACACCATATATTTT
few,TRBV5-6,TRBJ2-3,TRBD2,CASSTGLANIDTQYF,TGTGCCAGCAGCACGGGACTAGCGAATATCGATACGCAGTATTTT
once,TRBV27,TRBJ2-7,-,CASSLSDTARPQYF,TGTGCCAGCAGTTTAAGTGACACCGCCCGACCGCAGTACTTC
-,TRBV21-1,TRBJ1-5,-,CASSPGETACNQPQHF,TGTGCCAGCAGCCCGGGCGAGACAGCGTGCAATCAGCCCCAGCATTTT
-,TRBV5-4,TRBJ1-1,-,CASSLKLGEGGTEAFF,TGTGCCAGCAGCTTGAAGTTAGGGGAAGGCGGCACTGAAGCTTTCTTT
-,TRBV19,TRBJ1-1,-,CASSSPGAGTEAFF,TGTGCCAGTAGTTCCCCGGGTGCAGGGACTGAAGCTTTCTTT
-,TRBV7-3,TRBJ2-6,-,CASSTQGGISGANVLTF,TGTGCCAGCTCGACGCAGGGGGGAATCTCTGGGGCCAACGTCCTGACTTTC
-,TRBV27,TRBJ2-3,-,CASTSRGLPTDTQYF,TGTGCCAGCACCTCCCGGGGGTTACCCACAGATACGCAGTATTTT
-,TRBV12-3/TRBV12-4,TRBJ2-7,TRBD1,CASSSDRGYEQYF,TGTGCCAGCAGTTCGGACAGGGGGTACGAGCAGTACTTC
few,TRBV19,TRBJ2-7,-,CASSMTAGVPYEQYF,TGTGCCAGTAGTATGACGGCAGGGGTCCCCTACGAGCAGTACTTC
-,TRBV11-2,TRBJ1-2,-,CASSLAGQPAHGYTF,TGTGCCAGCAGCTTAGCCGGACAGCCAGCACATGGCTACACCTTC
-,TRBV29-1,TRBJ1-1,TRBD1,CSVSGQGGTEAFF,TGCAGCGTGTCGGGACAGGGAGGTACTGAAGCTTTCTTT
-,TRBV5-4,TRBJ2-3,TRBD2,CASSLRVAGGHLDTQYF,TGTGCCAGCAGCCTGAGGGTAGCGGGAGGCCACCTTGATACGCAGTATTTT
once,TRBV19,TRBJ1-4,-,CASSLPGGGNEKLFF,TGTGCCAGTAGCCTCCCCGGGGGGGGGAATGAAAAACTGTTTTTT
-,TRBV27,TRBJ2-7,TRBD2,CASSLETSGSRAYEQYF,TGTGCCAGCAGTTTGGAGACTAGCGGGAGTAGAGCCTACGAGCAGTACTTC
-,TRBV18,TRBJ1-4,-,CASSPSGLSNEKLFF,TGTGCCAGCTCACCCTCGGGACTGAGTAATGAAAAACTGTTTTTT
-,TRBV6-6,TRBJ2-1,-,CASSSSETTYNEQFF,TGTGCCAGCAGTTCATCAGAGACTACCTACAATGAGCAGTTCTTC